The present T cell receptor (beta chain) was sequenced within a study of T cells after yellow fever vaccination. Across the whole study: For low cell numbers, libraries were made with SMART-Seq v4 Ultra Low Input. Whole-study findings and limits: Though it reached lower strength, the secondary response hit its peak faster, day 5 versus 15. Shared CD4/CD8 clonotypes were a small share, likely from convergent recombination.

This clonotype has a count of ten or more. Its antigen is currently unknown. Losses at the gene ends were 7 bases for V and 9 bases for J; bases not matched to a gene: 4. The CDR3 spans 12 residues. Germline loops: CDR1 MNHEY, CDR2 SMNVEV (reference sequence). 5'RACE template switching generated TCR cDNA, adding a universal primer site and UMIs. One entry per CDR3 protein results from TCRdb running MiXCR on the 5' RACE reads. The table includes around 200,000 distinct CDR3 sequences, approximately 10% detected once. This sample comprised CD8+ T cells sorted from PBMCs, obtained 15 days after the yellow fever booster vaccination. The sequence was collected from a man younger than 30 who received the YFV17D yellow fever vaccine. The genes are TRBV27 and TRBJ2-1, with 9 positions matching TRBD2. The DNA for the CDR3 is TGTGCCAGCACTAGCGGGGCTGGTGAGCAGTTCTTC. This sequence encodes CASTSGAGEQFF.